The 15 T cell receptor beta chains below come from one sample, sequenced in a study of T cell clones after liver transplantation (dated by TCRdb to the late 2010s). The method behind the library was the immunoSEQ multiplex PCR assay. Entries here come from immuneACCESS through TCRdb and include only in-frame sequences with V and J called. Some clones fail to appear in such tables; in the studies checked, an unresolved V gene covers under half of the shortfall, and the cause of the remainder is unknown. This sample is represented by 15,000 to 20,000 clones; about 84% of them were singletons. Approximately 32% of the sample is in the top ten clones. Sequenced here: CD8+ T cells from blood, sampled about 50 months after liver transplant. These TCRs come from a human patient who received a liver transplant. Some T cells may derive from the graft donor when a transplant has been performed.

V and J are TRBV4-3 and TRBJ2-1; TRBD1 or TRBD2 may be the D gene (5 bases each). Germline CDR1 and CDR2: LGHNA and YSLEER. The CDR3 sequence is 17 residues long. V dropped 0 bases and J dropped 6 bases, with 18 bases sitting between them. The DNA of the CDR3 is TGCGCCAGCAGCCAAGATTTGGGACGGAGTCCGGGCAATGAGCAGTTCTTC. Translated, it gives CASSQDLGRSPGNEQFF.

This chain connects TRBV7-6 to TRBJ2-5; D is unresolved. The CDR3 is made up of 12 amino acids. The germline V gene encodes CDR1 SGHVS and CDR2 FNYEAQ. Trimming stripped 5 bases from V and 5 bases from J, with 9 bases between. The CDR3 DNA sequence: TGTGCCAGCAGCCCCTCCGGGGAGACCCAGTACTTC. Amino acid sequence: CASSPSGETQYF.

The chain has TRBV9 and TRBJ2-3; 9 nucleotides agree with TRBD2. The CDR3 is 15 residues long. CDR1 is SGDLS and CDR2 is YYNGEE in the germline V gene. V was pared by 5 bases and J by 4 bases, with 8 bases of the junction left unmatched. The DNA for the CDR3 is TGTGCCAGCAGTGCCCTAGCGGGAAACTCAGATACGCAGTATTTT. Amino acid sequence: CASSALAGNSDTQYF.

The gene calls are TRBV9 and TRBJ1-1; D is unresolved. The CDR3 consists of 14 residues. Trimming took off 3 bases at V and 3 bases at J, with 12 bases between the two ends. From germline, CDR1 is SGDLS and CDR2 YYNGEE. The CDR3 region has the DNA TGTGCCAGCAGCGCCTCAGACGGCTACACTGAAGCTTTCTTT. Amino acids: CASSASDGYTEAFF.

The J gene is TRBJ2-7, the V gene TRBV7-9; no firm D call. CDR1 is SEHNR, CDR2 FQNEAQ, per germline (reference sequence). V lost 7 bases and J 5 bases, leaving 9 bases between the germline ends. The CDR3 is 11 amino acids. CDR3 nucleotide sequence: TGTGCCAGCACTACGGGCAACGAGCAGTACTTC. The encoded protein is CASTTGNEQYF.

The chain carries TRBV27 and TRBJ2-1; 11 nucleotides line up with TRBD2. V dropped 4 bases and J dropped 9; count of bases not matched to a gene: 17. Germline assignment: CDR1 MNHEY and CDR2 SMNVEV (reference sequence). This CDR3 has 18 amino acids. DNA for the CDR3: TGTGCCAGCAGTTCCCTTCCTCTAGCGGGAGGAAAAGGAGGTGAGCAGTTCTTC. As protein: CASSSLPLAGGKGGEQFF.

In DNA form, the CDR3 reads TGCAGCGTACGGACTAGCGACTACAATGAGCAGTTCTTC. This sequence encodes CSVRTSDYNEQFF. V and J are TRBV29-1 and TRBJ2-1; 9 bases agree with TRBD2. V shed 6 bases and J 3 bases; nucleotides not matched to a gene: 3. Germline CDR1 SQVTM, CDR2 ANQGSEA. The CDR3 length is 13 residues.

The chain joins TRBV4-2 to TRBJ2-5, with TRBD2 matching 12 bases. CDR1 is LGHNA, CDR2 YNFKEQ, per germline. The ends lost 2 bases at V and 1 base at J; junction bases unmatched: 11. This CDR3 comprises 19 residues. The CDR3 bases are TGTGCCAGCAGCCAATCTCCGGCCCAACTAGCGGGGGGCCAAGAGACCCAGTACTTC. This encodes CASSQSPAQLAGGQETQYF.

This rearrangement joins TRBV9 to TRBJ2-1; D is uncertain. CDR1 is SGDLS and CDR2 is YYNGEE in the germline V gene. The CDR3 spans 15 residues. V lost 3 bases to trimming and J lost 0 bases, with 10 bases between them. CDR3 amino acids: CASSETSSSYNEQFF. The CDR3, as DNA: TGTGCCAGCAGCGAAACTTCGAGCTCCTACAATGAGCAGTTCTTC.

The rearrangement joins TRBV28 to TRBJ1-5; TRBD1 is a possible D gene (5 bases). Deletions cut 2 bases from V and 3 bases from J, with 8 bases between. The germline CDR1 and CDR2 sequences are MDHEN and SYDVKM. This CDR3 contains 14 residues. In DNA form, the CDR3 reads TGTGCCAGCAGTTTAGACAGTGCCAATCAGCCCCAGCATTTT. Translating gives CASSLDSANQPQHF. Drawing the rest from reference TRBV28 and TRBJ1-5, the complete variable domain is DVKVTQSSRYLVKRTGEKVFLECVQDMDHENMFWYRQDPGLGLRLIYFSYDVKMKEKGDIPEGYSVSREKKERFSLILESASTNQTSMYLCASSLDSANQPQHFGDGTRLSIL.

This clone was counted only a few times. The chain couples TRBV6-1 to TRBJ2-7, with D perhaps TRBD1 or TRBD2 (5 bases each). The CDR3 extends over 14 amino acids. Per germline, CDR1 MNHNS and CDR2 SASEGT. Trimming removed 4 bases at V and 4 bases at J, with 14 bases between. In DNA, the CDR3 is TGTGCCAGCAGTGCTCGGGACGGAGCTTACGAGCAGTACTTC. Translation: CASSARDGAYEQYF.

This clone was seen a handful of times. The chain recombines TRBV29-1 with TRBJ2-3; TRBD2 matches 9 bases. The CDR3 extends over 15 amino acids. V dropped 2 bases and J dropped 3; count of bases not matched to a gene: 6. The germline gives CDR1 SQVTM, CDR2 ANQGSEA. The CDR3, as DNA: TGCAGCGTTGAAAGGGGCGGGAGGGGAACAGATACGCAGTATTTT. Its protein product is CSVERGGRGTDTQYF.

This chain connects TRBV5-6 to TRBJ2-5, with 7 bases identical to TRBD2. Germline loops: CDR1 SGHDT, CDR2 YYEEEE. The V and J ends lost 4 bases and 5 bases, in that order; junction bases with no gene match: 14. The length of the CDR3 is 16 residues. The CDR3 nucleotides are TGTGCCAGCAGCGATGGGGGGGAGGGCCTGGAGGAGACCCAGTACTTC. This encodes CASSDGGEGLEETQYF.

The genes are TRBV6-5 and TRBJ2-1; D gene ambiguous. CDR1 is MNHEY, CDR2 SVGAGI, per germline. CDR3 length: 13 amino acids. The V end lost 4 bases, the J end lost 6 bases, and 10 bases lay between the germline ends. The CDR3 region has the DNA TGTGCCAGCAGTTTGACTCGGCTCAATGAGCAGTTCTTC. It is translated as CASSLTRLNEQFF.

The chain is built from TRBV9 and TRBJ2-1; D uncertain. The V and J ends lost 0 bases and 7 bases respectively, with 11 bases between them. Germline CDR1 is SGDLS and CDR2 is YYNGEE. The CDR3 has 14 amino acids. The CDR3 nucleotides read TGTGCCAGCAGCGTAGCGAGGTTAGGAAATGAGCAGTTCTTC. Residues: CASSVARLGNEQFF.